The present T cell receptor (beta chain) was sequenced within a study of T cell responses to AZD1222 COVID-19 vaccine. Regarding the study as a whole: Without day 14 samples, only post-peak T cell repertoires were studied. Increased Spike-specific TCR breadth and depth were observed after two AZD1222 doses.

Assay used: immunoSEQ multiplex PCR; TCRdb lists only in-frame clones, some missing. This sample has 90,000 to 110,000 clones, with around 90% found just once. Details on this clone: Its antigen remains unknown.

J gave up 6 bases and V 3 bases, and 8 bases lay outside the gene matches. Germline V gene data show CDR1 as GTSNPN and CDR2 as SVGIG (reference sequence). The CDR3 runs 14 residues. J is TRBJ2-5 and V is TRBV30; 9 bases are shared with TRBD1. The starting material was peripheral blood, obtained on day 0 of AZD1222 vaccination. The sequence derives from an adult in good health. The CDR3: CAWSPGTGLKTQYF. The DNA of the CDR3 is TGTGCCTGGAGCCCCGGGACAGGGTTGAAGACCCAGTACTTC.